These 25 T cell receptor beta chains were all obtained from the same sample, sequenced in a study of cytomegalovirus exposure and HLA in healthy donors. The PCR had 60 Vbeta and 13 Jbeta primers. This table comes from immunoSEQ multiplex PCR, and its TCRdb copy is limited to in-frame clones, with some not included. The repertoire has over 150,000 clones, 84% of them found once; the top ten carry about 0.39%. The sequencing input was PBMCs. These receptors were taken from a boy aged 2 to 9 in good health and CMV-seronegative.

The chain links TRBV2 to TRBJ1-5; possible D gene TRBD1, 5 bases. CDR3 length: 14 residues. V shed 7 bases and J shed 4 bases, with 14 bases lying between them. The germline gives CDR1 SNHLY, CDR2 FYNNEI. In DNA, the CDR3 is TGTGCCAGCAAGAATGTTAAGGGGAATCAGCCCCAGCATTTT. Its protein is CASKNVKGNQPQHF.

The V and J genes are TRBV5-1 and TRBJ1-2; D unresolved. From germline, CDR1 is SGHRS and CDR2 YFSETQ. Trimming took 4 bases from V and 2 from J, leaving 9 bases between them. The CDR3 has 13 residues. For the CDR3, the DNA is TGCGCCAGCAGCGGTTCGGGGAACTATGGCTACACCTTC. The encoded protein is CASSGSGNYGYTF.

V is TRBV29-1 and J is TRBJ2-2; 9 nucleotides line up with TRBD2. The germline gives CDR1 SQVTM, CDR2 ANQGSEA. The CDR3 consists of 14 residues. V was pared by 4 bases and J by 2 bases, with 2 bases of the junction left unmatched. The CDR3 DNA reads TGCAGCGTTGGACTAGCGGATAACACCGGGGAGCTGTTTTTT. This codes for CSVGLADNTGELFF.

This chain uses TRBV28 with TRBJ2-1, with TRBD2 as a possible D gene (5 bases). The CDR3 extends over 15 amino acids. The germline gives CDR1 MDHEN, CDR2 SYDVKM. V gave up 5 bases and J gave up 0 bases, with 11 bases separating them. Here the CDR3 reads CASSLPGSSYNEQFF. The CDR3 coding sequence is TGTGCCAGCAGTCTCCCGGGGAGCTCCTACAATGAGCAGTTCTTC.

The count of this clone is one. V and J are TRBV7-6 and TRBJ2-5; 10 bases align to TRBD2. CDR3 size: 16 residues. The V segment lost 5 bases and the J segment 0 bases; nucleotides outside the gene matches: 6. Looked up from germline, CDR1 is SGHVS and CDR2 is FNYEAQ. The CDR3 is CASSPGTSEYQETQYF. As DNA, the CDR3 is TGTGCCAGCAGCCCCGGGACTAGCGAGTACCAAGAGACCCAGTACTTC.

The chain links TRBV4-1 to TRBJ1-2; D is uncertain. This CDR3 contains 15 residues. Germline V CDR1 and CDR2: MGHRA, YSYEKL. V lost 4 bases to trimming and J lost 3 bases, with 15 bases between them. The CDR3 reads CASSPIGRLYYGYTF. The CDR3 nucleotides read TGCGCCAGCAGCCCCATCGGCAGGCTTTACTATGGCTACACCTTC.

In regard to this clone: The same CDR3 can be traced to other DNA sequences in this sample. This chain connects TRBV5-4 to TRBJ2-7; 8 bases are shared with TRBD1. This CDR3 contains 15 residues. J lost 0 bases, V lost 4 bases, and 6 bases had no gene match. Germline CDR1 SGHNT, CDR2 YYREEE (reference sequence). Here the CDR3 DNA reads TGTGCCAGCAGCCCTGACAGGGGCCGCTCCTACGAGCAGTACTTC. Translation: CASSPDRGRSYEQYF.

The J gene is TRBJ1-5, the V gene TRBV19; D is uncertain. V lost 3 bases, J lost 7 bases, and 10 bases lay in between. The CDR3 length is 13 residues. CDR1 and CDR2 from the germline V gene are LNHDA and SQIVND (reference sequence). CDR3 in DNA: TGTGCCAGTAGTATTGGTGTAGAGCAGCCCCAGCATTTT. Protein sequence: CASSIGVEQPQHF.

V is TRBV9 and J is TRBJ2-1; TRBD2 agrees at 13 bases. Germline CDR1 reads SGDLS; CDR2 reads YYNGEE. The CDR3 spans 18 residues. V shed 3 bases, J shed 0 bases, and the junction held 6 bases outside the gene matches. The chain's CDR3 is CASSAGLAGFLSYNEQFF. In DNA, the CDR3 is TGTGCCAGCAGCGCGGGACTAGCGGGATTCCTCTCCTACAATGAGCAGTTCTTC.

The chain recombines TRBV15 with TRBJ2-7; D unclear. The CDR3 spans 12 residues. Trimming cost V 1 base and J 2 bases, with 3 bases left between them. Germline V gene sequence: CDR1 LNHNV, CDR2 YYDKDF (reference sequence). The CDR3 here is CATSRGTYEQYF. The CDR3 region has the DNA TGTGCCACCAGCAGAGGTACCTACGAGCAGTACTTC. The variable domain in full, with the rest retrieved from reference TRBV15 and TRBJ2-7, is DAMVIQNPRYQVTQFGKPVTLSCSQTLNHNVMYWYQQKSSQAPKLLFHYYDKDFNNEADTPDNFQSRRPNTSFCFLDIRSPGLGDTAMYLCATSRGTYEQYFGPGTRLTVT.

In its sample, this clone was seen once. The chain links TRBV27 to TRBJ2-7; weak D call: TRBD1 (6 bases). The ends were cut back, 5 bases at V and 3 bases at J, with 20 bases in the middle. The CDR3 length is 16 residues. Per germline, CDR1 MNHEY and CDR2 SMNVEV (reference sequence). CDR3 coding DNA: TGTGCCAGCAGTCCGTCCTCCGGGACAACACACTACGAGCAGTACTTC. This codes for CASSPSSGTTHYEQYF.

The rearrangement uses TRBV27 and TRBJ1-1, with unresolved D. The CDR3 contains 13 residues. V dropped 6 bases and J dropped 7 bases, with 15 bases sitting between them. Germline loops: CDR1 MNHEY, CDR2 SMNVEV (reference sequence). The CDR3 bases are TGTGCCAGCAGGGAACCCTCGAGGGTTGAAGCTTTCTTT. It specifies CASREPSRVEAFF.

This clone appeared a single time. The genes are TRBV5-1 and TRBJ2-7, with a possible D match to TRBD2 (5 bases). The CDR3 consists of 14 residues. Germline CDR1 is SGHRS and CDR2 is YFSETQ. Trimming removed 3 bases at V and 0 bases at J, with 10 bases between. The chain's CDR3 is CASSSLTTSYEQYF. The DNA of the CDR3 is TGCGCCAGCAGCTCCTTGACTACCTCCTACGAGCAGTACTTC.

V usage is TRBV11-2 and J usage is TRBJ2-7; 8 nucleotides agree with TRBD2. The CDR3 runs 16 residues. Germline-derived CDR1 and CDR2 are SGHAT and FQNNGV. J lost 3 bases, V lost 5 bases, and 12 bases had no gene match. CDR3 region: CASSNPLPGLVYEQYF. In DNA, the CDR3 is TGTGCCAGCAGCAACCCACTCCCGGGACTAGTCTACGAGCAGTACTTC.

The chain is built from TRBV27 and TRBJ2-5, with 9 nucleotides matching TRBD2. The trim removed 3 bases at V and 8 bases at J, leaving 7 bases unmatched. Per the germline V gene, CDR1 is MNHEY and CDR2 is SMNVEV (reference sequence). This CDR3 comprises 14 residues. This chain's CDR3 is CASSFASGIVTQYF. In nucleotides, the CDR3 is TGTGCCAGCAGTTTTGCTAGCGGGATCGTCACCCAGTACTTC.

In this sample, this clone turned up a few times. The rearrangement uses TRBV6-5 and TRBJ2-1; tentative D call: TRBD2 (5 bases). The CDR3 totals 14 residues. V shed 7 bases and J shed 6 bases, with 16 bases lying between them. CDR1 MNHEY and CDR2 SVGAGI come from the germline V gene. In DNA, the CDR3 is TGTGCCAGCAATACCCCTAGCTTGGGCAATGAGCAGTTCTTC. This translates into CASNTPSLGNEQFF.

The rearrangement uses TRBV21-1 and TRBJ2-7; TRBD1, the table's D call, lacks a check against the DNA. TRBV21-1 is flagged as a pseudogene. The CDR3 is 8 amino acids. CDR3 sequence: CASRTKYF. Written as DNA, the CDR3 is TGTGCCAGCCGAACAAAGTACTTC.

The rearrangement uses TRBV15 and TRBJ2-2; perhaps TRBD1 as D (6 bases). The ends were cut back, 0 bases at V and 6 bases at J, with 14 bases in the middle. The CDR3 is made up of 16 amino acids. Germline-derived CDR1 and CDR2 are LNHNV and YYDKDF (reference sequence). The CDR3 DNA follows: TGTGCCACCAGCAGAGATGGCCCAGGGGTGTCCGGGGAGCTGTTTTTT. Protein sequence: CATSRDGPGVSGELFF.

The chain is built from TRBV7-9 and TRBJ1-6; possible D gene TRBD1, 6 bases. Per the germline V gene, CDR1 is SEHNR and CDR2 is FQNEAQ (reference sequence). Trimming stripped 5 bases from V and 8 bases from J, with 13 bases between. The CDR3 consists of 14 residues. The CDR3 region has the DNA TGTGCCAGCAGCCTTGGACAGTTCTATTCACCCCTCCACTTT. Its protein is CASSLGQFYSPLHF.

The chain employs TRBV19 and TRBJ1-4; unclear D gene. Germline lookup yields CDR1 LNHDA and CDR2 SQIVND (reference sequence). Trimming shortened V by 10 bases and J by 8 bases, and 11 bases separated the two germline ends. This CDR3 contains 11 residues. This chain's CDR3 is CATRRGEKLFF. In DNA form, the CDR3 reads TGTGCCACCCGGCGGGGAGAAAAACTGTTTTTT.

The chain is built from TRBV6-5 and TRBJ2-3; D remains unclear. CDR3 length equals 13 residues. Trimming left V 7 bases short and J 0 bases short, with 8 bases between. CDR1 MNHEY and CDR2 SVGAGI come from the germline V gene. The CDR3 DNA follows: TGTGCCAGCACCCCCCGGAGCACAGATACGCAGTATTTT. Translated, it gives CASTPRSTDTQYF.

The chain employs TRBV6-5 and TRBJ1-2; D not resolved. This CDR3 is 13 amino acids long. Trimming pared 6 bases from V and 4 bases from J, leaving 12 bases between. Per germline, CDR1 MNHEY and CDR2 SVGAGI. CDR3 protein: CASSLTAIYGYTF. The CDR3 region has the DNA TGTGCCAGCAGCCTTACTGCTATCTATGGCTACACCTTC.

The V call is TRBV10-1, the J call TRBJ1-5, with D possibly matching TRBD1 (5 bases). CDR3 length equals 13 residues. The germline V gene has CDR1 WNHNN and CDR2 SYGVQD (reference sequence). Between the trimmed V and J ends, which lost 10 bases and 8 bases, there was a span of 18 bases. The CDR3 bases are TGCGCCATCCACCTAGTATCAGGGAAGCCCCAGCATTTT. Protein sequence: CAIHLVSGKPQHF.

The rearrangement joins TRBV29-1 to TRBJ2-7; no clear D gene. This CDR3 comprises 13 residues. Trimming left V 6 bases short and J 3 bases short, with 15 bases between. Germline CDR1 and CDR2: SQVTM and ANQGSEA. The CDR3 sequence is CSVSGVNHYEQYF. The CDR3 DNA reads TGCAGCGTATCCGGTGTTAACCACTACGAGCAGTACTTC.

The J gene is TRBJ1-2, the V gene TRBV28; D is perhaps TRBD1 (5 bases). Trimming left V 2 bases short and J 6 bases short, with 13 bases between. This CDR3 is 14 amino acids long. The germline V gene has CDR1 MDHEN and CDR2 SYDVKM. CDR3 nucleotide sequence: TGTGCCAGCAGTTTAAATCCAGGGCTAAATGGCTACACCTTC. Protein product: CASSLNPGLNGYTF.